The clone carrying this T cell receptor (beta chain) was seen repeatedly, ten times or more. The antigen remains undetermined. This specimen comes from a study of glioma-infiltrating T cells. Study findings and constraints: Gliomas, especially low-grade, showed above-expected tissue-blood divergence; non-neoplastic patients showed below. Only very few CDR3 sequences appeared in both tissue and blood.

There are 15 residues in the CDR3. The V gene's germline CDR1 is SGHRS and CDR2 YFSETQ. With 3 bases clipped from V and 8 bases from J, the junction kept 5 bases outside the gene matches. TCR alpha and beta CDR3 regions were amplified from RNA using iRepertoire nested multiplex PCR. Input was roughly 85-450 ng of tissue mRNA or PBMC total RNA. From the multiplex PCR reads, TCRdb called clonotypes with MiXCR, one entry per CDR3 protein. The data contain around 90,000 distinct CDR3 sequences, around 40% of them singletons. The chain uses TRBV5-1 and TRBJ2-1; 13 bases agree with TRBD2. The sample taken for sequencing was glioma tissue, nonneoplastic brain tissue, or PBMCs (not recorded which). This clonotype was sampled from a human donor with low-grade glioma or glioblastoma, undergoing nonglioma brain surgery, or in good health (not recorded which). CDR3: CASSWGLAGRDEQFF. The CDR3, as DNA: TGCGCCAGCAGCTGGGGACTAGCGGGAAGGGATGAGCAGTTCTTC. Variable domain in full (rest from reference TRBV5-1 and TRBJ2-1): KAGVTQTPRYLIKTRGQQVTLSCSPISGHRSVSWYQQTPGQGLQFLFEYFSETQRNKGNFPGRFSGRQFSNSRSEMNVSTLELGDSALYLCASSWGLAGRDEQFFGPGTRLTVL.